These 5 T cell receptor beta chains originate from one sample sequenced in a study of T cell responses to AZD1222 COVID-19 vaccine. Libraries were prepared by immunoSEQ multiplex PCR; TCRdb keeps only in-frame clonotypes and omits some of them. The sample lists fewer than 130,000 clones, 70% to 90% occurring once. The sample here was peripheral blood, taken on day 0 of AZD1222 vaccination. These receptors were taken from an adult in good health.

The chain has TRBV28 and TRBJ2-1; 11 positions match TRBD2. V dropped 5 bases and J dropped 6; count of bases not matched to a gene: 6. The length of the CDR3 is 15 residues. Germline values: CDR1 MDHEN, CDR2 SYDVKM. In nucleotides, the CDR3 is TGTGCCAGCAGTGCCACCGGGACTAGCGGCAATGAGCAGTTCTTC. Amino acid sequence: CASSATGTSGNEQFF. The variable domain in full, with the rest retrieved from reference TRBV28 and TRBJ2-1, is DVKVTQSSRYLVKRTGEKVFLECVQDMDHENMFWYRQDPGLGLRLIYFSYDVKMKEKGDIPEGYSVSREKKERFSLILESASTNQTSMYLCASSATGTSGNEQFFGPGTRLTVL.

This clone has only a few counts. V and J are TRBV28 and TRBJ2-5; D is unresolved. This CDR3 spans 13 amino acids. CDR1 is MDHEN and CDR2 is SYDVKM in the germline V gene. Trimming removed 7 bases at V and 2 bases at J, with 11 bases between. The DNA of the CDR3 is TGTGCCAGCAAGGTGTTCTGGCAAGAGACCCAGTACTTC. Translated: CASKVFWQETQYF.

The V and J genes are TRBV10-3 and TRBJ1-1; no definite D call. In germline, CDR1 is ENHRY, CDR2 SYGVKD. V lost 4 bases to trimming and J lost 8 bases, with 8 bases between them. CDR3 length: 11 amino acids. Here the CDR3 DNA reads TGTGCCATCAGTGTAGGAGGGGAAGCTTTCTTT. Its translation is CAISVGGEAFF.

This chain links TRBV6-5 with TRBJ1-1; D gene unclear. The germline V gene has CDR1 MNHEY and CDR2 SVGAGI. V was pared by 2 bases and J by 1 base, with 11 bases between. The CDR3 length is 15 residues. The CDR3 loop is CASSYDRNENTEAFF. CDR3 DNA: TGTGCCAGCAGTTACGATAGGAACGAGAACACTGAAGCTTTCTTT.

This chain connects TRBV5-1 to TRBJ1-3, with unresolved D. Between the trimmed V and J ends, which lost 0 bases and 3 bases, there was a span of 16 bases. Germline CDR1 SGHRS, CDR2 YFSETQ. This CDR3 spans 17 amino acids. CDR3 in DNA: TGCGCCAGCAGCTTGGCAGTTGGTTCTGGTGGTGGAAACACCATATATTTT. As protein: CASSLAVGSGGGNTIYF.